Below, 19 T cell receptor beta chains from the same sample are listed, as sequenced in a study of CD8 T cells in ankylosing spondylitis listed by TCRdb under 2017. Receptor amplification or capture employed 5' RACE. The sequencer was an Illumina HiSeq 2500. TCRdb took the public reads, trimmed them with fastp at Q25, ran MiXCR for clone calling and kept in-frame beta chains. Identical CDR3 protein sequences are pooled into one entry, listed with their most common genes and DNA. This sample lists 150,000 to 250,000 distinct CDR3 sequences; 9.5% to 15% were detected once. The biggest ten clones account for approximately 17% of the sample. The material sequenced was blood, either unsorted or a sorted T cell fraction (not recorded which). The receptors come from a male donor with ankylosing spondylitis or in good health (not recorded which).

Only a few counts were recorded for this clonotype. This sequence joins TRBV11-2 and TRBJ2-3, with D possibly matching TRBD2 (6 bases). This CDR3 has 13 residues. The ends were cut back, 0 bases at V and 14 bases at J, with 15 bases in the middle. Germline V gives CDR1 SGHAT, CDR2 FQNNGV. CDR3 DNA: TGTGCCAGCAGCTTAGAAGGAGGGGCGGCCGGGTATTTT. Translated: CASSLEGGAAGYF. Supplemented by reference TRBV11-2 and TRBJ2-3, the full variable domain reads EAGVAQSPRYKIIEKRQSVAFWCNPISGHATLYWYQQILGQGPKLLIQFQNNGVVDDSQLPKDRFSAERLKGVDSTLKIQPAKLEDSAVYLCASSLEGGAAGYFGPGTRLTVL.

This clonotype was recorded many times. V gene TRBV11-2 combines with J gene TRBJ2-3, with TRBD2 as a possible D gene (6 bases). The V and J ends lost 3 bases and 4 bases respectively, with 17 bases between them. CDR1 and CDR2 (germline): SGHAT, FQNNGV. CDR3 length equals 16 residues. CDR3 DNA: TGTGCCAGCAGCTTGTTTGCGGGGCCCTTACCAGATACGCAGTATTTT. Its protein is CASSLFAGPLPDTQYF.

This clonotype was found many times. V is TRBV5-1 and J is TRBJ2-1; 12 nucleotides match TRBD2. Per germline, CDR1 SGHRS and CDR2 YFSETQ. The junction had 6 bases not matched to a gene; V was cut back by 3 bases and J by 2 bases. This CDR3 is built from 17 residues. The CDR3 bases are TGCGCCAGCAGCTCTATGACTAGCGGGAGAACCTACAATGAGCAGTTCTTC. It yields the protein CASSSMTSGRTYNEQFF.

This clonotype was seen only a few times. The rearrangement links TRBV29-1 to TRBJ2-1; D gene unclear. CDR1 is SQVTM, CDR2 ANQGSEA, per germline. The V and J ends lost 4 bases and 1 base respectively, with 8 bases between them. The CDR3 runs to 13 residues. In DNA, the CDR3 is TGCAGCGTTGCGGGCCGTTCCTACAATGAGCAGTTCTTC. Translating it yields CSVAGRSYNEQFF.

There are many counts of this clonotype. This chain links TRBV5-1 with TRBJ2-2; TRBD1 agrees at 7 bases. This CDR3 has 15 residues. Trimming cost V 2 bases and J 5 bases; bases outside gene matches: 6. Germline V CDR1 and CDR2: SGHRS, YFSETQ. The CDR3 DNA sequence: TGCGCCAGCAGCTTCACAGGGGTAGAAACCGGGGAGCTGTTTTTT. Translating gives CASSFTGVETGELFF.

In its sample, this clonotype was seen a few times. This rearrangement joins TRBV12-3 or TRBV12-4 to TRBJ1-5; no clear D. The germline V and J ends were trimmed by 1 base and 4 bases, with 8 bases remaining between them. The CDR3 contains 14 residues. The CDR3 loop is CASSLGERNQPQHF. CDR3 DNA: TGTGCCAGCAGTTTAGGGGAACGTAATCAGCCCCAGCATTTT.

The chain employs TRBV7-9 and TRBJ2-7, with 7 bases fitting TRBD2. This CDR3 is built from 14 residues. Germline V gives CDR1 SEHNR, CDR2 FQNEAQ (reference sequence). V lost 5 bases, J lost 5 bases, and 9 bases stayed unmatched. The CDR3 is CASSTERDLHEQYF. In DNA, the CDR3 is TGTGCCAGCAGCACAGAGCGGGACTTACACGAGCAGTACTTC.

The genes are TRBV4-1 and TRBJ2-5; 9 bases are shared with TRBD2. The CDR3 spans 15 residues. Germline V gives CDR1 MGHRA, CDR2 YSYEKL. With V trimmed by 5 bases and J by 4 bases, 8 bases remained unmatched. The CDR3 protein is CASSFKRGAGETQYF. DNA for the CDR3: TGCGCCAGCAGCTTTAAGCGGGGGGCGGGAGAGACCCAGTACTTC.

In this sample, this clonotype turned up a few times. This CDR3 is CASSQRGKSYEQYF. The CDR3 bases are TGTGCCAGCAGCCAGAGAGGGAAGAGCTACGAGCAGTACTTC. The J gene is TRBJ2-7, the V gene TRBV14; D may be TRBD2 (5 bases). The CDR3 has 14 amino acids. Looked up from germline, CDR1 is SGHDN and CDR2 is FVKESK. V shed 3 bases and J shed 3 bases, with 12 bases lying between them.

Regarding this clonotype: A read error may produce the germline difference seen at one junction end. The CDR3 sequence is CASSLAGGVGVDTQYF. CDR3 in DNA: TGTGCCAGCAGTCTAGCGGGGGGCGTAGGTGTAGATACGCAGTATTTT. The V call is TRBV12-3 or TRBV12-4, the J call TRBJ2-3; TRBD2 aligns across 11 bases. CDR3 length: 16 residues.

This clonotype occurred a few times. The chain couples TRBV10-2 to TRBJ1-5, with D tentatively TRBD1 (5 bases). Between the trimmed V and J ends, which lost 4 bases and 7 bases, there was a span of 17 bases. Germline V gene lookup returns CDR1 WSHSY and CDR2 SAAADI. The CDR3 runs to 15 residues. For the CDR3, the DNA is TGCGCCAGCAGTGGCCCGGGACCTTCCCGACAGCCCCAGCATTTT. This encodes CASSGPGPSRQPQHF.

There are a few counts of this clonotype. This rearrangement joins TRBV5-6 to TRBJ2-3; no firm D call. The CDR3 is 15 residues long. Between the trimmed V and J ends, which lost 4 bases and 2 bases, there was a span of 14 bases. CDR1 is SGHDT and CDR2 is YYEEEE in the germline V gene. CDR3 sequence (DNA): TGTGCCAGCAGCCTGAACTGGAACCTCACAGATACGCAGTATTTT. It codes for CASSLNWNLTDTQYF.

The rearrangement joins TRBV25-1 to TRBJ1-2; D unresolved. In germline, CDR1 is MGHDK, CDR2 SYGVNS. This CDR3 has 16 residues. The ends were cut back, 0 bases at V and 0 bases at J, with 11 bases in the middle. The CDR3 region is CASSEYFQVSNYGYTF. The CDR3 nucleotides are TGTGCCAGCAGTGAATATTTTCAGGTCTCTAACTATGGCTACACCTTC.

This chain links TRBV7-9 with TRBJ2-1; 11 bases fit TRBD2. The length of the CDR3 is 17 residues. With 5 bases clipped from V and 8 bases from J, the junction kept 14 bases outside the gene matches. Germline values: CDR1 SEHNR, CDR2 FQNEAQ (reference sequence). In DNA, the CDR3 is TGTGCCAGCAGCCCCCCGACTAGCGGGGCCCCCCCCCATGAGCAGTTCTTC. The encoded protein is CASSPPTSGAPPHEQFF. Using reference TRBV7-9 and TRBJ2-1 for the parts outside the CDR3, the full variable domain is DTGVSQNPRHKITKRGQNVTFRCDPISEHNRLYWYRQTLGQGPEFLTYFQNEAQLEKSRLLSDRFSAERPKGSFSTLEIQRTEQGDSAMYLCASSPPTSGAPPHEQFFGPGTRLTVL.

This clonotype was observed a few times. V and J are TRBV21-1 and TRBJ1-2; TRBD1, as called in the table, went unchecked against the DNA. TRBV21-1 is flagged as a pseudogene. The CDR3 loop spans 17 amino acids. In DNA, the CDR3 is TGTGCCAGCAGCAAAGAAATGTGGGACAGGGGGCCTGGTGGCTACACCTTC. It encodes CASSKEMWDRGPGGYTF.

This clonotype showed up just a few times. V is TRBV11-2 and J is TRBJ2-7; 7 bases align to TRBD2. The germline V gene has CDR1 SGHAT and CDR2 FQNNGV. V gave up 3 bases and J gave up 2 bases; unmatched junction bases: 10. The length of the CDR3 is 16 residues. In nucleotides, the CDR3 is TGTGCCAGCAGCTTTGCTCGACTAGCTGGGACCTACGAGCAGTACTTC. It translates to CASSFARLAGTYEQYF.

The CDR3 spells CASSGRTGSSYNEQFF. The CDR3 nucleotides read TGTGCCAGCAGCGGCCGGACAGGGAGCTCCTACAATGAGCAGTTCTTC. The genes are TRBV6-2 or TRBV6-3 and TRBJ2-1; 8 nucleotides agree with TRBD1. Per germline, CDR1 MNHEY and CDR2 SVGEGT. The J segment lost 0 bases and the V segment lost 6 bases, leaving 7 bases of the junction unmatched. The CDR3 runs 16 residues.

There are a few counts of this clonotype. CDR3 sequence: CASSLQGLTRDEQYF. CDR3 sequence (DNA): TGTGCCAGCAGTTTGCAGGGACTAACCCGGGACGAGCAGTACTTC. The chain has TRBV12-3 or TRBV12-4 and TRBJ2-7, with TRBD2 matching 7 bases. Trimming at V came to 3 bases and at J to 5 bases, leaving 10 bases not matched to a gene. This CDR3 region has 15 residues.

There are a few counts of this clonotype. The chain carries TRBV14 and TRBJ2-7, with TRBD2 matching 8 bases. V gave up 3 bases and J gave up 1 base; unmatched junction bases: 8. The germline V gene has CDR1 SGHDN and CDR2 FVKESK. CDR3 length equals 16 residues. The CDR3 sequence is CASSQPQTGGSYEQYF. In DNA, the CDR3 is TGTGCCAGCAGCCAGCCCCAAACGGGAGGGTCCTACGAGCAGTACTTC.